What follows describes a single TCR beta chain. As yet, its antigen is unknown. The data were obtained in a study of T-cell reconstitution after alpha-beta-depleted transplantation in children. Findings of the study overall: Counts and diversity of T cells one year after transplant came mostly from newly produced T cells. Expanded graft clones numbering several hundred reportedly gave rise to alpha-beta T cells about two months after transplant. Surviving recipient T cells and thymic progenitors underlay high day-60 TCRbeta diversity in some patients.

CDR1 LNHNV and CDR2 YYDKDF come from the germline V gene (reference sequence). This CDR3 spans 20 amino acids. Trimming cost V 0 bases and J 5 bases; bases outside gene matches: 21. Unique molecular identifiers were used in preparing the TCRbeta library. In TCRdb, the PCR reads were re-called with MiXCR into one record per CDR3 protein. The sample contains around 440,000 distinct CDR3 sequences, 15% to 20% of which appear only once. The TCR sequence derives from a boy under three years old who had a stem cell transplant for Wiskott-Aldrich syndrome, so the T cells may come from the graft donor. V is TRBV15 and J is TRBJ2-5; 7 bases map to TRBD2. The source material was PBMCs, mostly from graft donor cells, sampled 360 days after TCRalphabeta/CD19-depleted stem cell transplant. The CDR3 protein is CATSRDRTTPRGLGGETQYF. The CDR3, as DNA: TGTGCCACCAGCAGAGATAGGACGACTCCAAGAGGCCTCGGGGGGGAGACCCAGTACTTC.